This T cell receptor beta chain was obtained from a study of beta chain features in type 1 diabetes. The isolated RNA, all of it, was reverse transcribed, so expressed TCRB transcripts were what got sequenced. Only in-frame clones appear in the TCRdb table, and some are missing; sequencing was by immunoSEQ multiplex PCR. The sample carries 850,000 to 900,000 clones, about 17% recorded once. The CDR3 runs 15 residues. With 1 base removed from V and 4 bases from J, the gap between germline ends came to 11 bases. Germline-derived CDR1 and CDR2 are SGHTA and FQGNSA. The sample consisted of naive CD4+ T cells from blood. The sequence was obtained from a young woman in good health. The genes are TRBV7-2 and TRBJ1-5; D unresolved. The CDR3 DNA sequence: TGTGCCAGCAGCTTAGTAGGGAGGGAAAATCAGCCCCAGCATTTT. Amino acid sequence: CASSLVGRENQPQHF.